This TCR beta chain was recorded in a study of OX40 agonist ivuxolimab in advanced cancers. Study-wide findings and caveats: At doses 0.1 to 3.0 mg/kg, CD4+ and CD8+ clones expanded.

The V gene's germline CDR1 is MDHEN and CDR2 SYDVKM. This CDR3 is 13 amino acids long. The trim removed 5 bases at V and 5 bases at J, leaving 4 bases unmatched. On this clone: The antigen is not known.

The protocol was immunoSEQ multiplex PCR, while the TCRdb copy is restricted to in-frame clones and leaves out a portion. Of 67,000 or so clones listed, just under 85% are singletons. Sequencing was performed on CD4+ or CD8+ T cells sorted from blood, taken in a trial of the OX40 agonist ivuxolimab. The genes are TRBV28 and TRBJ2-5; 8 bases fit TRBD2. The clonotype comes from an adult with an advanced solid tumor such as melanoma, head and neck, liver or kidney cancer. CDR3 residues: CASSDSGGETQYF. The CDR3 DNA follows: TGTGCCAGCAGTGATTCGGGAGGGGAGACCCAGTACTTC.